The sequence of this T cell receptor beta chain was determined in a study of cytomegalovirus exposure and HLA in healthy donors (dated by TCRdb to about 2017). Concerning the study at large: An earlier analysis of about 530 of the donors reported about 300 Gb of sequence data and 100 million to 120 million unique TCR beta sequences obtained from roughly 170 million T cells. In an earlier analysis of 587 of the donors, high-throughput TCR beta sequencing was used to judge whether each TCR beta V gene segment behaved as functional or pseudogenic. Across some 400 genotyped donors of the cohort, an average of roughly 200,000 unique TCR beta nucleotide sequences per donor were sequenced, and around 20% of those sequences were non-productive. An early release covering 550 to 700 HLA-typed donors comprised about 320 gigabases of sequencing data and 85 million to 100 million unique TCR sequences. In a later genetic analysis, genome-wide SNP genotypes for about three fifths of the 666 donors were used, and that subset was treated as a discovery cohort. In the later analysis, no new phenotypic data were used to find candidate immune exposures; instead, reliance was placed on TCR beta sequences and their occurrence across donors. To study patterns of TCR occurrence, a later analysis re-analyzed previously published TCR beta repertoires from several hundred donors and added high-resolution HLA genotyping. Typing coverage varied by locus: roughly 629-630 donors for A, B, C, DRB1 and DQB1; under 550 for DQA1; approximately 610 for DPA1; under 490 for DPB1. The genetic ancestry cluster associated with self-reported Caucasian donors included over 80% of the 398 genotyped donors. Roughly five DR-DQ haplotypes were treated as single units for association and clustering because of strong linkage in the cohort. The aim of the study was to test whether cataloging public T cell receptors could identify signatures of past pathogen exposure. The T cell repertoires of some 670 subjects were profiled by immunosequencing and related to cytomegalovirus serostatus. The study combined high-throughput TCR immunosequencing, statistical association of individual TCRs with disease status, and machine learning to predict cytomegalovirus infection status. Donor age, sex, ethnicity and CMV serostatus were compiled together with the repertoire data. Every repertoire in the discovery cohort had been generated on one and the same sequencing platform. HLA typing covered class I and class II loci at four-digit resolution. Besides the first cohort of 666 subjects, a separate validation cohort made up of roughly 130 different subjects was used. Overall study outcomes, separate from this receptor: In a later analysis, TCR association rates were found to vary across HLA loci, with the most associated TCRs seen for DRB1 alleles and the fewest for HLA-C alleles. A few of the identified cytomegalovirus-associated TCR beta chains were confirmed in vitro to be specific for cytomegalovirus antigens. The cohort was sequenced for TCR beta chains only, and without alpha or paired-chain data the features that could be detected were limited. When HLA alleles, especially DR and DQ, strongly co-occurred, attributing TCR associations to individual alleles was difficult. In a later genetic analysis, a missense DCLRE1C variant was associated with V-gene and J-gene trimming of TCR beta chains, and the association was replicated in an independent cohort. Most TCR sequences were observed very rarely across donors, whereas some public TCRs were present in many individuals. In an earlier analysis of 587 of the donors, most TCR beta V segments appeared in productive rearrangements about 87% or about 30% of the time, broadly matching IMGT annotations. In a later genetic analysis, fewer N-insertions in productive TCRs were reported among donors in an Asian-associated ancestry cluster than the roughly 640-donor mean. The only immune exposure information available for the cohort was CMV serostatus. HLA typing was unavailable for some donors at each locus, so association tests used only the typed subset. A further reported finding was that TCR beta sequences accurately predicted the HLA-A and HLA-B alleles for most subjects in the first cohort. A later analysis found that HLA-associated TCR beta chains were more clonally expanded and had lower generation probabilities than equally common non-associated chains. Specific HLA alleles were associated with 16,951 TCR beta sequences at a false discovery rate of 0.05 in a later analysis. A later analysis found that most CMV-associated TCR beta chains appeared HLA-restricted, with HLA associations seemingly driven largely by CMV exposure. Correlated functional status among segregating V segments might reflect linkage disequilibrium, but an unknown experimental factor could not be ruled out. In a later analysis, several top co-occurrence clusters were reported to appear linked to parvovirus B19, influenza, CMV and Epstein-Barr virus. The classifier was reported to diagnose cytomegalovirus status with high specificity and sensitivity in both the original and validation cohorts. Some IMGT-functional V segments, including TRBV6-2 and TRBV6-3, could not be distinguished by the 87-base-pair reads and were therefore excluded. Some 15 rarely observed V segments, including chromosome 9 orphons, were excluded from the earlier analysis of a few hundred of the donors because counts were too low. A cluster of highly shared sequence variants was judged likely to be a technical artifact of the sequencing pipeline. In the study, some 160 TCR beta chains were listed as associated with cytomegalovirus. Roughly uniform sequencing depth across donors was assumed in presence/absence analyses, although this assumption may not hold. The authors suggested that the approach could potentially be generalized to other disease states and immunological phenotypes.

On this clone: Its antigen remains unidentified. No much larger clonotype is one base removed from it; base qualities were not supplied.

At the junction V is shortened by 2 bases and J by 5 bases; bases outside the gene matches: 7. The germline V gene (reference sequence) yields MNHNY for CDR1 and SVGAGI for CDR2. Taken from cysteine to phenylalanine, the CDR3 has 15 residues. Only the CDR3 DNA is retained, 45 bases long and in frame from the first base. Library creation used the immunoSEQ multiplex PCR assay. For the multiplex PCR, a mixture combining 60 forward primers for TCR Vbeta segments and 13 reverse primers for TCR Jbeta segments was used. The CDR3 region of rearranged TCR beta genes was amplified from genomic DNA with a multiplex PCR assay. The Illumina HiSeq System was used to sequence the amplified TCR beta libraries as 87-base-pair reads. Per the authors' processing: In a later analysis, some 80 million unique TCR beta chains were counted across the approximately 640 repertoires, and some 10 million of these chains were shared by at least two donors. Raw reads were error-corrected and collapsed into unique sequences by a nearest-neighbor algorithm in which closely related sequences were merged to remove PCR and sequencing errors. To assign V, D and J gene segments, CDR3 sequences were aligned to IMGT reference sequences. Each retained sequence needed at least a six-nucleotide match to both a V gene segment and a J gene segment. A rearrangement was called productive if the CDR3 had no stop codons and remained in frame with V and J, and every other rearrangement was called non-productive. CDR3 was defined according to IMGT convention as the region running from the second conserved V-encoded cysteine to the conserved J-encoded phenylalanine. The earlier analysis of a few hundred of the donors excluded sequences that lacked an unambiguous match to a single V gene segment. An earlier analysis of fewer than 650 of the donors classified V segments as functional when productive rearrangements were above 56.7% and as segregating when the standard deviation between donors was above 5%. A statistical classification framework was built to diagnose cytomegalovirus status from the catalog of TCR beta chain sequences. A later analysis assigned V and J genes by comparing TCR nucleotide sequences with IMGT/GENE-DB human TR gene sequences. Using the TCRdist pipeline, a later analysis assigned CDR3 sequences along with most-parsimonious VDJ recombination scenarios. In a later analysis, each TCR beta chain was defined by its CDR3 amino acid sequence together with its V-gene family, and reads without a unique V-gene family were excluded. In a later analysis, several hundred highly shared, low-generation-probability nucleotide sequences were removed to address suspected cross-contamination and a sequencing artifact. In a later analysis, a clonal expansion index for each public chain was calculated from normalized within-repertoire ranks of inferred template counts. In a later analysis, generation probabilities were computed using a VDJ recombination model fitted to out-of-frame rearrangements, and the results were checked against IGoR. A later analysis scored TCR-TCR, TCR-HLA and TCR-CMV co-occurrence with hypergeometric tests, applying a repertoire-size bias correction to TCR pairs. A later analysis estimated false discovery rates by permuting HLA or CMV assignments 20 times. In a later analysis, co-occurring TCRs were grouped using DBSCAN, and TCRdist sequence similarity was added for clustering within HLA-allele-positive subsets. Co-occurrence clustering excluded repertoires with fewer than 30,000 or more than 120,000 public chains, plus five with anomalous nucleotide sharing. Drawn from immuneACCESS, this table holds only the in-frame rearrangements with V and J called that TCRdb kept. Clones are partly lost; checked studies trace under half to an unresolved V gene and leave the rest unexplained. Clonal size and the V and J genes are those of that table, whereas D and trimming came from the DNA. This sample is represented by 100,000 to 130,000 clones; 65% to 85% of them were singletons. The biggest ten clones account for approximately 2% of the sample.

In total, 500 to 700 healthy bone marrow donors made up the cohort. At the time of sampling, every cohort member was nominally healthy, though immune exposures that went unrecorded were likely present. The donor tested CMV seronegative, placing the donor among the 350 to 400 seronegative members of the cohort. Every donor gave a peripheral blood sample, and the peripheral blood mononuclear cells from that sample were used for TCR beta sequencing. The Qiagen DNeasy Blood Extraction Kit was used to extract genomic DNA from the blood cell samples. The specimen was PBMCs. This clonotype was obtained from a man aged 25-45 years in good health and CMV-seronegative. The rearrangement combines TRBV6-6 with TRBJ1-2, with 8 bases aligning to TRBD1. The nucleotides read TGTGCCAGCAGTTACCTCTTACAGGGGGGATATGGCTACACCTTC. It translates to CASSYLLQGGYGYTF.